This is a list of T cell receptor beta chains from one sample in a study of T cells in Graves' hyperthyroidism and ophthalmopathy. TCRdb recomputed calls from the multiplex PCR reads with MiXCR, one row per CDR3 protein. The sample has nearly 750,000 distinct CDR3 sequences; over 35% are singletons. What was sequenced was blood. The receptors here all came from a woman aged 40-49 years with Graves' hyperthyroidism. The CDR3 runs from the conserved cysteine through the conserved F or W. The order of the fields is V gene, J gene, D gene, clone size, CDR3 protein, CDR3 DNA. A D gene is named only where the DNA matches it firmly. For some rows the clone size is stated as once, few or many, or as a class when expanded; others skip it.

>TRBV7-9|TRBJ2-7|-|-
CASSSTPGQGSYEQYF
TGTGCCAGCAGCTCGACCCCGGGACAAGGTTCCTACGAGCAGTACTTC
>TRBV5-6|TRBJ1-2|-|many
CASSLTGMVYGYTF
TGTGCCAGCAGCTTGACGGGAATGGTGTATGGCTACACCTTC
>TRBV7-2|TRBJ2-5|-|few
CASSLVYREETQYF
TGTGCCAGCAGCTTAGTGTACCGGGAAGAGACCCAGTACTTC
>TRBV4-3|TRBJ1-5|TRBD1|-
CASSQGQGPNQPQHF
TGCGCCAGCAGCCAAGGACAGGGGCCGAATCAGCCCCAGCATTTT
>TRBV10-1|TRBJ2-7|-|many
CASSRLTGFSSYEQYF
TGCGCCAGCAGCCGCCTGACAGGCTTCAGCTCCTACGAGCAGTACTTC
>TRBV24-1|TRBJ1-1|-|-
CATSPLGGTEAFF
TGTGCCACCAGCCCTTTGGGAGGGACTGAAGCTTTCTTT
>TRBV7-9|TRBJ1-5|-|many
CASSLGVGQPQHF
TGTGCCAGCAGCTTAGGGGTAGGACAGCCCCAGCATTTT
>TRBV7-2|TRBJ2-2|-|many
CASSLARGVGELFF
TGTGCCAGCAGCTTAGCGCGGGGAGTCGGGGAGCTGTTTTTT
>TRBV6-5|TRBJ2-2|-|-
CASTPRGPGTGELFF
TGTGCCAGCACCCCGCGGGGGCCGGGGACCGGGGAGCTGTTTTTT
>TRBV11-2|TRBJ2-5|-|-
CASSPGAFQGTQYF
TGTGCCAGCAGCCCAGGGGCTTTCCAAGGGACCCAGTACTTC
>TRBV10-3|TRBJ2-1|-|-
CAISDEGSYNEQFF
TGTGCCATCAGTGACGAGGGGTCCTACAATGAGCAGTTCTTC
>TRBV10-2|TRBJ1-2|-|few
CASSGAGDGYTF
TGCGCCAGCAGTGGGGCCGGCGATGGCTACACCTTC
>TRBV5-6|TRBJ2-7|TRBD1|-
CASSSLLGQGADEQYF
TGTGCCAGCAGCTCTCTACTAGGACAGGGGGCGGACGAGCAGTACTTC
>TRBV19|TRBJ1-2|-|many
CASSIFGPGDSYGYTF
TGTGCCAGTAGTATTTTCGGCCCAGGTGACAGCTATGGCTACACCTTC
>TRBV7-2|TRBJ2-2|TRBD2|few
CASSSGLAVQGTGELFF
TGTGCCAGCAGCTCCGGACTAGCGGTACAAGGGACCGGGGAGCTGTTTTTT
>TRBV5-1|TRBJ1-2|-|-
CASSFSRNYGYTF
TGCGCCAGCAGCTTTAGCAGGAACTATGGCTACACCTTC
>TRBV5-1|TRBJ1-2|TRBD1|few
CASRSGQGYNYGYTF
TGCGCCAGCAGGTCGGGACAGGGTTATAACTATGGCTACACCTTC
>TRBV7-2|TRBJ1-5|-|once
CASSFTGSSYEHF
TGTGCCAGCAGCTTTACGGGGTCTTCCTACGAGCATTTT
>TRBV18|TRBJ2-7|TRBD1|-
CATSFGTGSYEQYF
TGTGCCACCTCATTTGGGACAGGGTCCTACGAGCAGTACTTC
>TRBV7-6|TRBJ2-5|-|many
CASSPGQGGSLETQYF
TGTGCCAGCAGCCCAGGACAGGGAGGGTCGTTGGAGACCCAGTACTTC
>TRBV4-3|TRBJ1-5|-|few
CASSQEGVQPQHF
TGCGCCAGCAGCCAAGAAGGGGTTCAACCCCAGCATTTT
>TRBV5-5|TRBJ1-2|-|-
CASSLSGGEDYTF
TGTGCCAGCAGCTTGTCGGGGGGTGAAGACTACACCTTC
>TRBV4-1|TRBJ2-7|-|many
CASSQGVTYEQYF
TGCGCCAGCAGCCAAGGGGTCACCTACGAGCAGTACTTC
>TRBV10-3|TRBJ1-1|-|many
CAISEYLRGASNTEAFF
TGTGCCATCAGTGAGTACCTTAGGGGAGCCTCGAACACTGAAGCTTTCTTT
>TRBV7-2|TRBJ2-5|-|many
CASSSARLHNQETQYF
TGTGCCAGCAGCTCCGCTCGGTTGCATAACCAAGAGACCCAGTACTTC
>TRBV7-9|TRBJ2-6|-|-
CASSRLGADVLTF
TGTGCCAGCAGCAGACTCGGGGCCGACGTCCTGACTTTC
>TRBV10-1|TRBJ2-5|-|many
CASSYRLTETQYF
TGCGCCAGCAGTTACAGGCTGACGGAGACCCAGTACTTC
>TRBV6-2/TRBV6-3|TRBJ2-7|TRBD2|few
CASSPRLAGDYEQYF
TGTGCCAGCAGTCCCCGACTAGCGGGAGACTACGAGCAGTACTTC
>TRBV2|TRBJ1-1|-|-
CASSERTAGIFTEAFF
TGTGCCAGCAGTGAAAGGACGGCAGGGATTTTCACTGAAGCTTTCTTT
>TRBV5-1|TRBJ2-7|-|many
CASSFRQDLSYEQYF
TGCGCCAGCAGCTTTCGGCAGGACCTTTCCTACGAGCAGTACTTC
>TRBV6-5|TRBJ2-5|-|-
CASMALGGIQETQYF
TGTGCCAGCATGGCTCTAGGCGGCATACAAGAGACCCAGTACTTC
>TRBV3-1|TRBJ1-3|-|-
CASSRTEAEGNTIYF
TGTGCCAGCAGCCGGACTGAGGCAGAGGGAAACACCATATATTTT
>TRBV7-2|TRBJ1-2|TRBD1|many
CASTEDRGRFYGYTF
TGTGCCAGCACCGAGGACAGGGGGCGCTTCTATGGCTACACCTTC
>TRBV10-3|TRBJ1-2|-|many
CAISESLSRGYGYTF
TGTGCCATCAGTGAGTCCTTGAGCAGGGGTTATGGCTACACCTTC
>TRBV20-1|TRBJ1-5|-|many
CSARILSNQPQHF
TGCAGTGCTAGGATTCTTAGCAATCAGCCCCAGCATTTT
>TRBV7-2|TRBJ1-6|-|many
CASSSMSFRASGRTLHF
TGTGCCAGCAGCTCTATGAGTTTCCGGGCCTCGGGACGTACCCTCCACTTT
>TRBV6-2/TRBV6-3|TRBJ1-2|-|-
CATLANYGYTF
TGTGCCACTCTGGCTAACTATGGCTACACCTTC
>TRBV24-1|TRBJ1-5|TRBD1|-
CATSDLGRGLSSNQPQHF
TGTGCCACCAGTGATTTGGGCAGGGGGCTGAGTAGCAATCAGCCCCAGCATTTT
>TRBV5-6|TRBJ1-3|-|-
CASSLAGHGNTIYF
TGTGCCAGCAGCTTGGCGGGTCACGGAAACACCATATATTTT
>TRBV7-2|TRBJ1-3|-|few
CASSWTPGDPGNTIYF
TGTGCCAGCAGCTGGACTCCAGGGGATCCTGGAAACACCATATATTTT
>TRBV19|TRBJ2-3|-|-
CASSIRRGPSTDTQYF
TGTGCCAGTAGTATACGCCGGGGGCCGAGCACAGATACGCAGTATTTT
>TRBV25-1|TRBJ2-3|-|-
CASSESRLIGTDTQYF
TGTGCCAGCAGTGAATCTCGGCTAATCGGCACAGATACGCAGTATTTT
>TRBV20-1|TRBJ1-2|-|many
CSASNRVGDYGYTF
TGCAGTGCTAGCAACAGGGTCGGGGACTATGGCTACACCTTC
>TRBV18|TRBJ1-1|-|-
CASSPPEGDTEAFF
TGTGCCAGCTCACCACCTGAGGGGGACACTGAAGCTTTCTTT
>TRBV9|TRBJ2-2|-|-
CASSVRASGAQGGELFF
TGTGCCAGCAGCGTACGGGCCAGCGGAGCTCAGGGCGGGGAGCTGTTTTTT
>TRBV19|TRBJ1-1|-|-
CASSRGGGYEAFF
TGTGCCAGTAGTAGGGGTGGGGGCTATGAAGCTTTCTTT
>TRBV19|TRBJ1-5|-|few
CASSIQVGWRNQPQHF
TGTGCCAGTAGTATTCAGGTAGGATGGCGGAATCAGCCCCAGCATTTT
>TRBV12-3/TRBV12-4|TRBJ1-3|TRBD1|few
CASLTGQVSGNTIYF
TGTGCCAGCCTGACGGGACAGGTCTCTGGAAACACCATATATTTT
>TRBV24-1|TRBJ1-5|-|-
CATSADGTYSNQPQHF
TGTGCCACCAGTGCTGACGGGACTTATAGCAATCAGCCCCAGCATTTT
>TRBV25-1|TRBJ2-7|TRBD1|-
CASGGQEDLYEQYF
TGTGCCAGCGGCGGACAGGAAGATTTGTACGAGCAGTACTTC
>TRBV25-1|TRBJ1-3|-|-
CASLGPPTSGNTIYF
TGTGCCAGCTTAGGACCACCGACCTCTGGAAACACCATATATTTT
>TRBV2|TRBJ2-7|TRBD2|many
CASSVAGTYEQYF
TGTGCCAGCAGTGTAGCGGGAACCTACGAGCAGTACTTC
>TRBV29-1|TRBJ2-7|TRBD2|many
CSVKGTSESYEQYF
TGCAGCGTGAAGGGGACTAGCGAATCCTACGAGCAGTACTTC
>TRBV19|TRBJ1-5|-|many
CASSIGQGQPQHF
TGTGCCAGTAGTATAGGCCAGGGTCAGCCCCAGCATTTT
>TRBV10-1|TRBJ1-2|-|many
CASSESSRGGYTF
TGCGCCAGCAGTGAGTCAAGTCGGGGTGGCTACACCTTC